This T cell receptor (beta chain) was found in a study of blood T cell repertoires in COVID-19. Study at large: Samples came from the United States, Italy and Spain, spanning acute and convalescent COVID-19. The analysed material was cDNA or gDNA that came from T cells, B-cell-depleted T cells, or PBMCs.

J lost 9 bases, V lost 6 bases, and 14 bases had no gene match. The CDR3 runs 17 residues. Germline loops: CDR1 MNHEY, CDR2 SMNVEV (reference sequence). Authors' processing steps: Reference gene primers were amplified, and this amplification served to estimate nucleated cell counts. The data were produced by immunoSEQ multiplex PCR, yet TCRdb's version contains in-frame clones alone and is incomplete. V and J calls and clone size follow that table, whereas D and trimming were derived from the DNA. This table holds approximately 75,000 clones, 83% found once. The sample consisted of peripheral blood. The rearrangement joins TRBV27 to TRBJ2-1; TRBD2 agrees at 13 bases. The sequence came from a woman older than 75 with acute or convalescent COVID-19. CDR3 nucleotide sequence: TGTGCCAGCAGCCCAGGAAGAGGACTAGCGGGGGAGACTGAGCAGTTCTTC. Translating it yields CASSPGRGLAGETEQFF.